This T cell receptor beta chain was sequenced in a study of blood T cell repertoires in COVID-19. Study as a whole: Spain, Italy and the United States supplied samples that represented acute and convalescent COVID-19. Sample material is recorded as cDNA or gDNA derived from T cells, B-cell-depleted T cells, or PBMCs.

The CDR3 consists of 15 residues. CDR1 SGHNT and CDR2 YENEEA come from the germline V gene. The ends lost 5 bases at V and 5 bases at J; junction bases unmatched: 7. Original analysis: Estimation of nucleated cell counts was performed using reference gene primer amplification. TCRdb keeps only in-frame clones here, not all; method: immunoSEQ multiplex PCR. The D gene and trimming were derived from the DNA, and the V and J assignments and clone size from that table. The table shows about 82,000 clones, with just under 85% occurring only once. The chain employs TRBV11-3 and TRBJ1-1; 11 positions agree with TRBD1. Material for sequencing was peripheral blood. The TCR comes from a man older than 75 with active or convalescent COVID-19. In DNA form, the CDR3 reads TGTGCCAGCAGCCGGGGACAGGGGGGCGGAACTGAAGCTTTCTTT. Its translation is CASSRGQGGGTEAFF.